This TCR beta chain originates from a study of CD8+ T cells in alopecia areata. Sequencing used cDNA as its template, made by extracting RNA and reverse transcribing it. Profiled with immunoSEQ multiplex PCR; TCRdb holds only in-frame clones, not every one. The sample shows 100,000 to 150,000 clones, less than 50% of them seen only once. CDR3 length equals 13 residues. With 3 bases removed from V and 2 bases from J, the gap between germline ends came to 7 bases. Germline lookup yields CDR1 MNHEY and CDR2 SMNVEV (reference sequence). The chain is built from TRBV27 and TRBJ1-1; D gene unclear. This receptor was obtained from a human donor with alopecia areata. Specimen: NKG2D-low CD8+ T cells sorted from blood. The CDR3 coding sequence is TGTGCCAGCAGTTTTACCCCAAACACTGAAGCTTTCTTT. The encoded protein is CASSFTPNTEAFF.